This is a list of T cell receptor beta chains from one sample in a study of regulatory T cells in long-lasting Graves disease. One entry per CDR3 protein results from TCRdb running MiXCR on the multiplex PCR reads. The sample consists of about 290,000 distinct CDR3 sequences, around a fifth of them appearing once. The sequences come from peripheral blood mononuclear cells (PBMCs), collected when the disease was refractory, from a patient treated with antithyroid drugs. These receptors came from a female donor with Graves disease. The CDR3 runs from the conserved cysteine through the conserved F or W. Fields, in order: J gene, clone size, V gene, D gene, CDR3 protein, CDR3 DNA. The D gene is left open where the match is weak. Rows may omit the clone size; those that give it use once, few, many or a size class.

j_gene: TRBJ2-7
abundance: -
v_gene: TRBV28
d_gene: -
CDR3aa: CASTGPGPYEQYF
CDR3nt: TGTGCCAGCACTGGGCCAGGCCCCTACGAGCAGTACTTC

j_gene: TRBJ1-5
abundance: -
v_gene: TRBV6-2/TRBV6-3
d_gene: -
CDR3aa: CASSKVVGNQPQHF
CDR3nt: TGTGCCAGCAGTAAAGTTGTGGGGAATCAGCCCCAGCATTTT

j_gene: TRBJ2-7
abundance: many
v_gene: TRBV7-2
d_gene: -
CDR3aa: CASSFADYLYEQYF
CDR3nt: TGTGCCAGCAGTTTCGCCGACTACCTCTACGAGCAGTACTTC

j_gene: TRBJ2-7
abundance: -
v_gene: TRBV11-2
d_gene: TRBD2
CDR3aa: CASSLMALAGRDEQYF
CDR3nt: TGTGCCAGCAGCTTAATGGCTCTAGCGGGAAGGGACGAGCAGTACTTC

j_gene: TRBJ1-2
abundance: few
v_gene: TRBV4-3
d_gene: -
CDR3aa: CASSQDRGGRTF
CDR3nt: TGCGCCAGCAGCCAAGATAGGGGAGGGAGGACCTTC

j_gene: TRBJ2-7
abundance: many
v_gene: TRBV20-1
d_gene: -
CDR3aa: CSARDRSYEQYF
CDR3nt: TGCAGTGCTAGAGATCGGAGCTACGAGCAGTACTTC

j_gene: TRBJ2-7
abundance: few
v_gene: TRBV27
d_gene: TRBD2
CDR3aa: CASSLRSGGPYEQYF
CDR3nt: TGTGCCAGCAGTTTACGGTCGGGAGGGCCCTACGAGCAGTACTTC

j_gene: TRBJ2-2
abundance: few
v_gene: TRBV28
d_gene: TRBD2
CDR3aa: CASSGPGLASGELFF
CDR3nt: TGTGCCAGCAGTGGCCCGGGACTAGCATCCGGGGAGCTGTTTTTT

j_gene: TRBJ2-7
abundance: many
v_gene: TRBV20-1
d_gene: -
CDR3aa: CSARDLVSSYEQYF
CDR3nt: TGCAGTGCTAGAGATCTTGTCTCCTCCTACGAGCAGTACTTC

j_gene: TRBJ1-1
abundance: few
v_gene: TRBV7-8
d_gene: TRBD1
CDR3aa: CASSARDRGARSEAFF
CDR3nt: TGTGCCAGCAGCGCTAGAGACAGGGGCGCCCGTTCTGAAGCTTTCTTT

j_gene: TRBJ2-7
abundance: -
v_gene: TRBV7-2
d_gene: TRBD2
CDR3aa: CASSWETSGAYEQYF
CDR3nt: TGTGCCAGCAGCTGGGAGACTAGCGGGGCGTACGAGCAGTACTTC

j_gene: TRBJ1-1
abundance: -
v_gene: TRBV5-1
d_gene: -
CDR3aa: CASSFVDSNTEAFF
CDR3nt: TGCGCCAGCAGCTTTGTGGACAGTAACACTGAAGCTTTCTTT

j_gene: TRBJ2-7
abundance: -
v_gene: TRBV20-1
d_gene: -
CDR3aa: CSTNGQPIPNEQYF
CDR3nt: TGCAGTACTAATGGGCAACCCATTCCGAACGAGCAGTACTTC

j_gene: TRBJ1-3
abundance: few
v_gene: TRBV7-9
d_gene: -
CDR3aa: CASSLADKIYNTIYF
CDR3nt: TGTGCCAGCAGCTTAGCGGACAAGATTTACAACACCATATATTTT

j_gene: TRBJ2-5
abundance: -
v_gene: TRBV4-3
d_gene: -
CDR3aa: CASSQEASLQETQYF
CDR3nt: TGCGCCAGCAGCCAAGAGGCTAGCCTCCAAGAGACCCAGTACTTC

j_gene: TRBJ2-7
abundance: -
v_gene: TRBV5-1
d_gene: TRBD2
CDR3aa: CASNSDGLAGDEQYF
CDR3nt: TGCGCCAGCAACTCAGACGGGCTAGCGGGAGACGAGCAGTACTTC

j_gene: TRBJ2-7
abundance: many
v_gene: TRBV28
d_gene: -
CDR3aa: CASSPQGAGTFSSYEQYF
CDR3nt: TGTGCCAGCAGCCCACAGGGTGCCGGGACGTTCAGCTCCTACGAGCAGTACTTC

j_gene: TRBJ1-5
abundance: -
v_gene: TRBV18
d_gene: -
CDR3aa: CASSASEGDNQPQHF
CDR3nt: TGTGCCAGCTCAGCCTCGGAGGGAGATAATCAGCCCCAGCATTTT

j_gene: TRBJ2-7
abundance: many
v_gene: TRBV27
d_gene: TRBD1
CDR3aa: CASSLSGRTGAYEQYF
CDR3nt: TGTGCCAGCAGTTTATCAGGCCGGACAGGGGCCTACGAGCAGTACTTC

j_gene: TRBJ1-2
abundance: -
v_gene: TRBV5-5
d_gene: -
CDR3aa: CASSLAGGRGAHGYTF
CDR3nt: TGTGCCAGCAGCTTGGCTGGGGGACGGGGGGCGCATGGCTACACCTTC

j_gene: TRBJ2-2
abundance: few
v_gene: TRBV7-2
d_gene: TRBD1
CDR3aa: CASSPRGTLNTGELFF
CDR3nt: TGTGCCAGCAGCCCCAGGGGGACACTGAACACCGGGGAGCTGTTTTTT

j_gene: TRBJ2-5
abundance: many
v_gene: TRBV7-2
d_gene: -
CDR3aa: CASSGIGETQYF
CDR3nt: TGTGCCAGCAGCGGGATTGGAGAGACCCAGTACTTC

j_gene: TRBJ2-5
abundance: few
v_gene: TRBV29-1
d_gene: -
CDR3aa: CSVAPPGRVGETQYF
CDR3nt: TGCAGCGTCGCCCCTCCGGGACGGGTGGGGGAGACCCAGTACTTC

j_gene: TRBJ1-1
abundance: many
v_gene: TRBV28
d_gene: -
CDR3aa: CATYQPGDTEAFF
CDR3nt: TGTGCCACCTATCAACCTGGAGACACTGAAGCTTTCTTT

j_gene: TRBJ1-5
abundance: -
v_gene: TRBV4-1
d_gene: -
CDR3aa: CASSPAFGYSNQPQHF
CDR3nt: TGCGCCAGCAGCCCCGCGTTCGGTTATAGCAATCAGCCCCAGCATTTT

j_gene: TRBJ1-6
abundance: -
v_gene: TRBV5-1
d_gene: TRBD1
CDR3aa: CASSPRTGAGSPLHF
CDR3nt: TGCGCCAGCAGCCCCCGAACAGGGGCCGGTTCACCCCTCCACTTT

j_gene: TRBJ1-1
abundance: many
v_gene: TRBV28
d_gene: -
CDR3aa: CASSLGGQNTEAFF
CDR3nt: TGTGCCAGCAGTTTAGGGGGACAGAACACTGAAGCTTTCTTT

j_gene: TRBJ1-1
abundance: many
v_gene: TRBV6-1
d_gene: TRBD1
CDR3aa: CASSLDRGNTEAFF
CDR3nt: TGTGCCAGCAGTCTGGACAGGGGTAACACTGAAGCTTTCTTT

j_gene: TRBJ1-3
abundance: few
v_gene: TRBV12-3/TRBV12-4
d_gene: -
CDR3aa: CASTRGGGGNTIYF
CDR3nt: TGTGCCAGCACCCGCGGGGGGGGCGGAAACACCATATATTTT

j_gene: TRBJ2-7
abundance: many
v_gene: TRBV6-2/TRBV6-3
d_gene: -
CDR3aa: CASSYRGDAYEQYF
CDR3nt: TGTGCCAGCAGTTACCGGGGCGACGCCTACGAGCAGTACTTC